A selection of T cell receptor beta chains follows, all from one sample in a study of T-cell reconstitution after alpha-beta-depleted transplantation in children. TCRdb re-analysed the PCR reads in MiXCR, keeping a single row per CDR3 protein. This sample yields 600,000 to 700,000 distinct CDR3 sequences, of which approximately 16% are seen a single time; about 1.1% belongs to the top ten. This sample comprised PBMCs from the stem cell graft donor, obtained from the stem cell graft. These receptors came from a human donor who donated a stem cell graft to a child with acute myeloid leukemia. CDR3s include the opening cysteine and the closing phenylalanine or tryptophan.

>TRBV6-1|TRBJ2-1
CASSPTGGWRSEQFF
>TRBV30|TRBJ2-1
CAWSSGGDNEQFF
>TRBV4-3|TRBJ2-2
CASSHPKGVANTGELFF
>TRBV12-3/TRBV12-4|TRBJ2-3
CASSFNQDTQYF
>TRBV20-1|TRBJ2-3
CSAPLPGHQLARTDTQYF
>TRBV7-2|TRBJ1-2
CASTPGNYGYTF
>TRBV20-1|TRBJ1-3
CSATDRAGGNTIYF
>TRBV7-2|TRBJ1-5
CASSPRRDSNQPQHF
>TRBV15|TRBJ2-7
CATSRDKVPLAEQYF
>TRBV10-3|TRBJ2-1
CAISELGLDNEQFF
>TRBV6-1|TRBJ2-7
CASRSGTGSTEQYF
>TRBV5-1|TRBJ2-1
CASSWTGAYNEQFF
>TRBV29-1|TRBJ2-7
CSARQGVGYEQYF
>TRBV10-3|TRBJ2-7
CAIRQGEGSEQYF
>TRBV29-1|TRBJ1-1
CSAETGGNTEAFF
>TRBV27|TRBJ1-1
CASSVTSQGFTEAFF
>TRBV28|TRBJ2-3
CATSLAGDTDTQYF
>TRBV29-1|TRBJ2-3
CSGGTGEGTQYF
>TRBV6-5|TRBJ1-2
CASFRMGFGDYGYTF
>TRBV29-1|TRBJ1-1
CSVIARLVNTEAFF
>TRBV12-3/TRBV12-4|TRBJ1-5
CASSLGRREEPQHF
>TRBV7-6|TRBJ1-2
CASSLEGVRAVDGYTF
>TRBV12-3/TRBV12-4|TRBJ1-2
CASSRGTGADGYTF
>TRBV7-2|TRBJ2-1
CASSSYGLDDEQFF
>TRBV9|TRBJ2-7
CASSPSGAYEQYF
>TRBV2|TRBJ2-1
CAGSVGDPYNEQFF
>TRBV6-6|TRBJ1-5
CASSYAPNQPQHF
>TRBV5-5|TRBJ1-1
CASSYLAQAAFF
>TRBV20-1|TRBJ2-6
CSARSGARAGANVLTF
>TRBV7-9|TRBJ2-2
CASSFQSASTGELFF
>TRBV7-2|TRBJ2-7
CASSEERGGTYEQYF
>TRBV19|TRBJ1-2
CASTHAYGYTF
>TRBV10-3|TRBJ2-1
CAISEGADNNEQFF
>TRBV27|TRBJ2-7
CASSLVGGQGDYEQYF
>TRBV11-2|TRBJ2-7
CASSLDRFIVFHF
>TRBV20-1|TRBJ1-1
CSARGDNTEAFF
>TRBV12-3/TRBV12-4|TRBJ2-5
CASSLGRLRETQYF
>TRBV29-1|TRBJ2-7
CSVAPNGYEQYF
>TRBV20-1|TRBJ1-4
CSAPGVGWEKLFF
>TRBV24-1|TRBJ1-2
CATSADSERGCTF
>TRBV7-8|TRBJ2-3
CASSSFRGIFTDTQYF
>TRBV15|TRBJ1-1
CATSLKGLNTEAFF
>TRBV12-3/TRBV12-4|TRBJ2-3
CASRLRISVADTQYF
>TRBV25-1|TRBJ2-5
CASSDGSGGETQYF
>TRBV27|TRBJ2-5
CASSSTGQETQYF
>TRBV11-2|TRBJ2-3
CASSLTGSGVTDTQYF